The T cell receptor beta chain described here comes from a study of shared T cell receptors in the human thymus. In its sample, this clone was seen a few times. Clones were read by immunoSEQ multiplex PCR, and TCRdb kept only the in-frame ones, dropping some. The sample has some 700,000 clones, roughly 90% seen once. CDR3 length: 15 residues. The germline V gene has CDR1 SGHVS and CDR2 FNYEAQ. Trimming took 2 bases from V and 1 from J, leaving 12 bases between them. The same data also went into a second study, on human thymus T cells. That publication notes: Thymic material originated from resections removed in the course of corrective heart surgery.

This rearrangement joins TRBV7-6 to TRBJ2-7; possible D gene TRBD1, 6 bases. The origin of this receptor is a boy under three years old with a congenital heart defect. Source material: thymocytes. The CDR3 DNA sequence: TGTGCCAGCAGCTTACGGGCAGGGGTTTCCTACGAGCAGTACTTC. The encoded protein is CASSLRAGVSYEQYF.